The 20 T cell receptor beta chains listed next were all sequenced from one sample in a study of blood T cell repertoires in COVID-19. The assay was immunoSEQ multiplex PCR, and TCRdb's table has in-frame clones only and misses some. Of about 140,000 clones in the sample, around 83% are singletons; the top ten hold approximately 8.2%. Sequencing was done on a sample of peripheral blood. The receptors shown here come from a woman in her sixties with acute or convalescent COVID-19.

The chain couples TRBV29-1 to TRBJ2-3, with D tentatively TRBD2 (6 bases). Trimming shortened V by 8 bases and J by 0 bases, and 15 bases separated the two germline ends. Germline V CDR1 and CDR2: SQVTM, ANQGSEA. The CDR3 totals 14 residues. CDR3 loop: CSLGSGASTDTQYF. Written as DNA, the CDR3 is TGCAGCCTCGGTAGCGGCGCTAGCACAGATACGCAGTATTTT.

J is TRBJ2-1 and V is TRBV18; 10 bases align to TRBD1. Trimming took 6 bases from V and 7 from J; bases not matched to a gene: 9. This CDR3 has 15 residues. Germline V gene lookup returns CDR1 KGHSH and CDR2 LQKENI. CDR3 in amino acids: CASSMDRGRANEQFF. CDR3 in DNA: TGTGCCAGCTCGATGGACAGGGGGAGGGCAAATGAGCAGTTCTTC.

The CDR3 loop is CASSRQGAGGNTIYF. In DNA form, the CDR3 reads TGTGCCAGCAGTCGACAGGGGGCTGGAGGAAACACCATATATTTT. The genes are TRBV6-6 and TRBJ1-3; TRBD1 matches 10 bases. Unmatched junction bases numbered 5, after V lost 5 bases and J lost 4 bases. Per germline, CDR1 MNHNY and CDR2 SVGAGI (reference sequence). The CDR3 has 15 amino acids.

The chain carries TRBV6-5 and TRBJ2-3, with TRBD2 identical over 8 bases. This CDR3 has 13 amino acids. Germline V gene sequence: CDR1 MNHEY, CDR2 SVGAGI. The V and J ends lost 8 bases and 4 bases, in that order; junction bases with no gene match: 5. CDR3 bases: TGTGCCAGCGCGGCTAGCGGGTCAGATACGCAGTATTTT. Protein: CASAASGSDTQYF.

The chain combines TRBV4-1 with TRBJ1-1; 8 nucleotides align to TRBD1. Germline CDR1 MGHRA, CDR2 YSYEKL. V lost 2 bases to trimming and J lost 5 bases; unmatched junction nucleotides: 4. The CDR3 extends over 14 amino acids. CDR3 protein: CASSQTGGRTEAFF. CDR3 sequence (DNA): TGCGCCAGCAGCCAAACAGGGGGTAGGACTGAAGCTTTCTTT.

The count of this clone is one. CDR3 coding DNA: TGTGCCAGCAGCGTAGCTCTTGCAGGATACAATGAGCAGTTCTTC. Translated, it gives CASSVALAGYNEQFF. This chain links TRBV9 with TRBJ2-1; D remains ambiguous. Deletions cut 0 bases from V and 4 bases from J, with 11 bases between. Germline V gene data show CDR1 as SGDLS and CDR2 as YYNGEE. This CDR3 comprises 15 residues.

This clone was recorded only once. The chain employs TRBV18 and TRBJ1-1, with 9 bases identical to TRBD1. V shed 0 bases, J shed 6 bases, and the junction held 11 bases outside the gene matches. The CDR3 extends over 17 amino acids. Germline V gives CDR1 KGHSH, CDR2 LQKENI. The CDR3 coding sequence is TGTGCCAGCTCACCACCTGACCCCCGGGACAGGGAGCCTGAAGCTTTCTTT. As protein: CASSPPDPRDREPEAFF.

On this clone: This sample also contains other DNA sequences that code for the same CDR3. The chain joins TRBV28 to TRBJ1-2, with D maybe TRBD1 (5 bases). Trimming stripped 3 bases from V and 4 bases from J, with 6 bases between. The germline V gene encodes CDR1 MDHEN and CDR2 SYDVKM. The CDR3 is 12 amino acids. The CDR3 DNA follows: TGTGCCAGCAGTTTCGGGGGCTATGGCTACACCTTC. This encodes CASSFGGYGYTF.

This chain links TRBV7-2 with TRBJ2-7; D gene ambiguous. Trimming shortened V by 3 bases and J by 0 bases, and 6 bases separated the two germline ends. Looked up from germline, CDR1 is SGHTA and CDR2 is FQGNSA. The CDR3 runs to 13 residues. The CDR3: CASSFGLSYEQYF. CDR3 coding DNA: TGTGCCAGCAGCTTTGGGCTCTCCTACGAGCAGTACTTC.

The chain is built from TRBV2 and TRBJ2-3; 9 nucleotides agree with TRBD2. Germline CDR1 SNHLY, CDR2 FYNNEI. J lost 6 bases, V lost 0 bases, and 7 bases had no gene match. The CDR3 has 16 amino acids. Written as DNA, the CDR3 is TGTGCCAGCAGTGAAGCGCGCGGGGGGGCCCGGGATACGCAGTATTTT. Translating gives CASSEARGGARDTQYF.

The chain is built from TRBV9 and TRBJ2-7; 8 bases are a match to TRBD1. Germline-derived CDR1 and CDR2 are SGDLS and YYNGEE. The CDR3 runs to 14 residues. V trimming: 3 bases; J trimming: 3 bases; junction bases outside the gene matches: 5. CDR3 in amino acids: CASSATGVSYEQYF. The DNA of the CDR3 is TGTGCCAGCAGCGCGACAGGGGTGAGCTACGAGCAGTACTTC.

V and J are TRBV27 and TRBJ2-7, with D tentatively TRBD1 (6 bases). Germline CDR1 and CDR2: MNHEY and SMNVEV (reference sequence). V lost 7 bases to trimming and J lost 4 bases, with 17 bases between them. The CDR3 spans 14 residues. This CDR3 is CASTSPNQGYEQYF. The DNA of the CDR3 is TGTGCCAGCACCTCTCCAAATCAGGGGTACGAGCAGTACTTC.

The J gene is TRBJ1-2, the V gene TRBV5-5; tentatively, D is TRBD1 (5 bases). CDR3 length: 16 residues. Germline CDR1 and CDR2: SGHKS and YYEKEE (reference sequence). Trimming cost V 0 bases and J 4 bases, with 16 bases left between them. The CDR3 DNA follows: TGTGCCAGCAGCTTGGCCTTAGGGGCCGAATTCTATGGCTACACCTTC. Residues: CASSLALGAEFYGYTF.

The genes are TRBV7-2 and TRBJ2-3, with D perhaps matching TRBD2 (5 bases). Trimming shortened V by 1 base and J by 1 base, and 9 bases separated the two germline ends. Germline V gene sequence: CDR1 SGHTA, CDR2 FQGNSA. CDR3 length: 15 amino acids. In DNA, the CDR3 is TGTGCCAGCAGCTTAGGTGGGCGGGGCACAGATACGCAGTATTTT. This sequence encodes CASSLGGRGTDTQYF.

V is TRBV5-1 and J is TRBJ1-2, with a tentative D call TRBD1 (5 bases). This CDR3 has 14 amino acids. Germline CDR1 SGHRS, CDR2 YFSETQ. With 5 bases removed from V and 2 bases from J, the gap between germline ends came to 13 bases. As DNA, the CDR3 is TGCGCCAGCAGATGGAGGGACCAGAACTATGGCTACACCTTC. Translation: CASRWRDQNYGYTF.

The rearrangement links TRBV5-6 to TRBJ1-2, with 7 bases aligning to TRBD1. The CDR3 consists of 16 residues. J lost 4 bases, V lost 3 bases, and 12 bases had no gene match. Germline CDR1 SGHDT, CDR2 YYEEEE. CDR3 DNA: TGTGCCAGCAGCTCCGCCGGGACAGCAGTCTTCTATGGCTACACCTTC. Residues: CASSSAGTAVFYGYTF. Full variable domain (missing parts from reference TRBV5-6 and TRBJ1-2): DAGVTQSPTHLIKTRGQQVTLRCSPKSGHDTVSWYQQALGQGPQFIFQYYEEEERQRGNFPDRFSGHQFPNYSSELNVNALLLGDSALYLCASSSAGTAVFYGYTFGSGTRLTVV.

This clone was detected once. The chain uses TRBV29-1 and TRBJ2-3; tentatively, D is TRBD1 (6 bases). Trimming pared 6 bases from V and 4 bases from J, leaving 11 bases between. CDR3 size: 12 residues. From germline, CDR1 is SQVTM and CDR2 ANQGSEA. In DNA form, the CDR3 reads TGCAGCGTACATCGACAGGCAGATACGCAGTATTTT. It yields the protein CSVHRQADTQYF.

This chain joins TRBV19 and TRBJ2-7; 12 bases line up with TRBD2. The CDR3 is 17 residues long. V shed 1 base and J 6 bases; nucleotides not matched to a gene: 10. Germline CDR1 is LNHDA and CDR2 is SQIVND (reference sequence). CDR3 coding DNA: TGTGCCAGTAGTATAGCGCTAGCGGGGGGGAGTTTGCTCGAGCAGTACTTC. It is translated as CASSIALAGGSLLEQYF.

The V gene is TRBV4-2, the J gene TRBJ2-1; 11 bases match TRBD1. CDR3 length: 15 residues. Germline V gene data show CDR1 as LGHNA and CDR2 as YNFKEQ. The V segment lost 4 bases and the J segment 6 bases; nucleotides outside the gene matches: 5. CDR3 amino acids: CASSPEGTGGNEQFF. CDR3 sequence (DNA): TGTGCCAGCAGCCCAGAGGGGACAGGGGGCAATGAGCAGTTCTTC.

The chain couples TRBV24-1 to TRBJ1-1; TRBD1 matches 7 bases. The trim removed 7 bases at V and 4 bases at J, leaving 14 bases unmatched. The CDR3 covers 16 residues. The germline gives CDR1 KGHDR, CDR2 SFDVKD. CDR3 loop: CATRARQGLGGTEAFF. CDR3 nucleotide sequence: TGTGCCACCAGGGCCCGACAGGGCCTGGGGGGCACTGAAGCTTTCTTT.